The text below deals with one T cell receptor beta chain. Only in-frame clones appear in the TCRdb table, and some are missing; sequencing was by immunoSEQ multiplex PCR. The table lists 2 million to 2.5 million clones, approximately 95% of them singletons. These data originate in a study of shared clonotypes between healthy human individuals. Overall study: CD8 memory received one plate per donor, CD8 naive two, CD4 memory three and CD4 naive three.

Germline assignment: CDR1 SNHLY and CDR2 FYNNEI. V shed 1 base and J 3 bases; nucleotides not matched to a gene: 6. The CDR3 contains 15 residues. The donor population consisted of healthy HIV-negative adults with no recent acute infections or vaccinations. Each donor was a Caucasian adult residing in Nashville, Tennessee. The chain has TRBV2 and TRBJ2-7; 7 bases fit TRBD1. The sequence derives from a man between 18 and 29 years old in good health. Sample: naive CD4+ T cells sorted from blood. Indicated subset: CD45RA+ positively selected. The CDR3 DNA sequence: TGTGCCAGCAGTGAAGGGCAGGGGGTGGTCTACGAGCAGTACTTC. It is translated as CASSEGQGVVYEQYF.